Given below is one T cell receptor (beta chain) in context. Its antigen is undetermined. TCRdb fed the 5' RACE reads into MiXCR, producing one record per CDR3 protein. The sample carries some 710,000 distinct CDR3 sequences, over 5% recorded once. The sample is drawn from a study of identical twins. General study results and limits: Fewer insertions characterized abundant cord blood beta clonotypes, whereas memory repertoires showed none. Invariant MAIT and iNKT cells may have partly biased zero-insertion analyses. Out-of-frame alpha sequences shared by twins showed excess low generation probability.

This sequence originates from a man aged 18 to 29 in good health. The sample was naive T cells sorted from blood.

The CDR3 coding sequence is TGTGCCCTCAGGGGGCGCGGGGAGACCCAGTACTTC. Protein: CALRGRGETQYF. V and J are TRBV6-2 or TRBV6-3 and TRBJ2-5; 8 bases match TRBD1. Germline V gene lookup returns CDR1 MNHEY and CDR2 SVGEGT. With 11 bases clipped from V and 5 bases from J, the junction kept 7 bases outside the gene matches. This CDR3 comprises 12 residues.